Listed below are T cell receptor beta chains from one sample, sequenced in a study of human T cells and chemical hapten exposure. In TCRdb, the RACE reads were re-called with MiXCR into one record per CDR3 protein. Counted here are some 170,000 distinct CDR3 sequences, around 20% occurring once; the ten biggest clones make up under 8.5%. The source was whole blood, collected in connection with sensitization to the hapten diphenylcyclopropenone (DPC). These receptor sequences come from a woman in her forties or fifties with alopecia areata. Some clones in this sample may be carry-over from other donors' samples. The CDR3 runs from the conserved cysteine through the conserved F or W. A D gene is named only where the DNA matches it firmly. Not all rows give a size; the values are once, few, many and, for expanded clones, a class.

clone_size	d_call	v_call	j_call	cdr3_length	cdr3_aa	cdr3_nt
many	TRBD1	TRBV29-1	TRBJ2-7	17	CSVRVPDRDRGFYEQYF	TGCAGCGTTCGCGTTCCAGACCGGGACAGGGGGTTCTACGAGCAGTACTTC
.	.	TRBV4-1	TRBJ2-1	16	CASSPLRGGSYNEQFF	TGCGCCAGCAGCCCCCTTCGAGGGGGCTCCTACAATGAGCAGTTCTTC
few	.	TRBV18	TRBJ2-3	17	CASSPGQRAFSTDTQYF	TGTGCCAGCTCCCCCGGCCAGCGGGCCTTTAGCACAGATACGCAGTATTTT
few	.	TRBV7-2	TRBJ2-5	12	CASSPALETQYF	TGTGCCAGCAGCCCTGCCCTGGAGACCCAGTACTTC
.	.	TRBV11-1	TRBJ2-7	16	CASSPGSASATYEQYF	TGTGCCAGCAGCCCCGGGTCGGCTAGCGCAACCTACGAGCAGTACTTC
.	TRBD1	TRBV10-3	TRBJ1-2	17	CAISPRTGMNNYYGYTF	TGTGCCATCAGTCCCCGGACAGGAATGAACAATTACTATGGCTACACCTTC
few	TRBD1	TRBV12-3/TRBV12-4	TRBJ2-3	16	CASSRGQGDYTDTQYF	TGTGCCAGCAGCCGAGGACAGGGGGATTACACAGATACGCAGTATTTT
.	.	TRBV6-1	TRBJ1-1	11	CASSAFTEAFF	TGTGCCAGCAGTGCTTTTACTGAAGCTTTCTTT
.	.	TRBV20-1	TRBJ2-4	11	CSASLSDIQYF	TGCAGTGCTAGTCTTAGCGACATTCAGTACTTC
.	TRBD2	TRBV29-1	TRBJ2-3	15	CSAKRAGGPRDTQYF	TGCAGCGCCAAACGTGCGGGAGGGCCCAGAGATACGCAGTATTTT
.	.	TRBV11-2	TRBJ2-1	13	CASSLDKYNEQFF	TGTGCCAGCAGCTTAGACAAATACAATGAGCAGTTCTTC
medium-sized	.	TRBV3-1	TRBJ1-5	16	CASSQDTYRVYQPQHF	TGTGCCAGCAGCCAAGATACTTACAGGGTCTATCAGCCCCAGCATTTT
few	.	TRBV10-3	TRBJ1-5	14	CAISSNREGQPQHF	TGTGCCATCAGTAGCAACAGGGAAGGTCAGCCCCAGCATTTT
few	TRBD1	TRBV2	TRBJ2-3	14	CASSVLTGADTQYF	TGTGCCAGCAGTGTTTTGACAGGGGCAGATACGCAGTATTTT
few	TRBD1	TRBV2	TRBJ2-7	15	CASGLAGQGVREQYF	TGTGCCAGCGGACTGGCGGGACAGGGGGTGCGCGAGCAGTACTTC
.	.	TRBV19	TRBJ2-2	16	CASSINFSGNTGELFF	TGTGCCAGTAGTATAAATTTTAGCGGAAACACCGGGGAGCTGTTTTTT
.	TRBD2	TRBV10-3	TRBJ2-1	16	CAISERSAGGDNEQFF	TGTGCCATCAGTGAGAGGTCGGCGGGAGGTGACAATGAGCAGTTCTTC
.	TRBD1	TRBV2	TRBJ1-1	13	CASSGQGATEAFF	TGTGCCAGCAGTGGACAGGGGGCCACTGAAGCTTTCTTT
few	.	TRBV20-1	TRBJ1-1	13	CSATTGKWTEAFF	TGCAGTGCTACAACAGGGAAGTGGACTGAAGCTTTCTTT
many	.	TRBV11-2	TRBJ1-4	17	CASSFAGTRGGREKLFF	TGTGCCAGCAGCTTCGCAGGGACTCGAGGTGGACGGGAAAAACTGTTTTTT
few	TRBD1	TRBV3-1	TRBJ1-2	20	CASSQDLSGTGGLATYGYTF	TGTGCCAGCAGCCAAGATCTAAGCGGGACAGGGGGACTTGCAACCTATGGCTACACCTTC
few	TRBD1	TRBV10-3	TRBJ1-1	14	CAITRTGEGTEAFF	TGTGCCATCACCCGGACAGGGGAGGGCACTGAAGCTTTCTTT
.	.	TRBV28	TRBJ2-1	14	CASSLGPRSNEQFF	TGTGCCAGCAGTTTAGGTCCAAGAAGCAATGAGCAGTTCTTC
few	.	TRBV2	TRBJ1-5	14	CASSFSSGNQPQHF	TGTGCCAGCAGTTTCTCCTCGGGGAATCAGCCCCAGCATTTT
few	.	TRBV5-1	TRBJ2-3	17	CASSLSGFRNGSDTQYF	TGCGCCAGCAGCCTTTCGGGATTCAGGAATGGATCAGATACGCAGTATTTT
.	.	TRBV5-6	TRBJ1-4	14	CASSFPSPNEKLFF	TGTGCCAGCAGCTTTCCCTCTCCTAATGAAAAACTGTTTTTT
few	TRBD2	TRBV28	TRBJ2-1	18	CASSYLTGTSGLHNEQFF	TGTGCCAGCAGTTATCTAACCGGGACTAGCGGGCTTCACAATGAGCAGTTCTTC
once	TRBD2	TRBV29-1	TRBJ2-1	14	CSVETSGAYNEQFF	TGCAGCGTCGAGACTAGCGGGGCCTACAATGAGCAGTTCTTC
few	.	TRBV20-1	TRBJ2-1	13	CSASWLANNEQFF	TGCAGTGCTAGTTGGCTCGCTAACAATGAGCAGTTCTTC
few	TRBD2	TRBV5-6	TRBJ2-1	16	CASSHVRASGSDEQFF	TGTGCCAGCAGCCATGTGAGGGCTAGCGGGAGCGATGAGCAGTTCTTC
few	.	TRBV20-1	TRBJ2-5	15	CSARRTGRVAETQYF	TGCAGTGCTAGGAGAACAGGGAGAGTAGCGGAGACCCAGTACTTC
.	.	TRBV6-6	TRBJ2-7	12	CASSFPLREQYF	TGTGCCAGCAGTTTCCCTCTTAGGGAGCAGTACTTC
.	.	TRBV11-2	TRBJ2-7	15	CASSLGQVGSYEQYF	TGTGCCAGCAGCTTAGGTCAAGTCGGCTCCTACGAGCAGTACTTC
few	TRBD1	TRBV29-1	TRBJ2-1	15	CSGQQGARGGAEQFF	TGCAGCGGACAGCAGGGGGCTCGAGGAGGGGCCGAGCAGTTCTTC
.	.	TRBV10-2	TRBJ1-5	13	CASSPQGNQPQHF	TGCGCCAGCAGCCCACAGGGAAATCAGCCCCAGCATTTT
.	.	TRBV19	TRBJ2-1	15	CASSTRLGSYNEQFF	TGTGCCAGTAGTACCAGACTAGGCTCCTACAATGAGCAGTTCTTC
.	TRBD1	TRBV6-5	TRBJ2-3	13	CASSRGTGWMQYF	TGTGCCAGCAGTAGGGGGACAGGGTGGATGCAGTATTTT
few	.	TRBV20-1	TRBJ1-1	14	CSARYGILNTEAFF	TGCAGTGCTAGATATGGGATCTTGAACACTGAAGCTTTCTTT
.	TRBD2	TRBV3-1	TRBJ2-5	16	CASSQVGLAGGETQYF	TGTGCCAGCAGCCAAGTAGGACTAGCGGGCGGTGAGACCCAGTACTTC
.	.	TRBV15	TRBJ2-3	12	CATSTDTDTQYF	TGTGCCACCAGCACGGACACAGATACGCAGTATTTT